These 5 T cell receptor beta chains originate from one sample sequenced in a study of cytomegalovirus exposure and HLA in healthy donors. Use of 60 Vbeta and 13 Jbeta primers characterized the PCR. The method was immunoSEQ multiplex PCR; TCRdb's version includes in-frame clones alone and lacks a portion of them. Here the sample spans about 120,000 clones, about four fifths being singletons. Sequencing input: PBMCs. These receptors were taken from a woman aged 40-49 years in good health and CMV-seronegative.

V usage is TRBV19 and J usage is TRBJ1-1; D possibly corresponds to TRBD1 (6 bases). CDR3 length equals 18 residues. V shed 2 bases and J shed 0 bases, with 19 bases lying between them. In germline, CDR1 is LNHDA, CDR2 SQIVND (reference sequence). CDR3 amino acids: CASSIQQGVRSMNTEAFF. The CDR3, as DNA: TGTGCCAGTAGTATACAACAGGGAGTGAGAAGTATGAACACTGAAGCTTTCTTT.

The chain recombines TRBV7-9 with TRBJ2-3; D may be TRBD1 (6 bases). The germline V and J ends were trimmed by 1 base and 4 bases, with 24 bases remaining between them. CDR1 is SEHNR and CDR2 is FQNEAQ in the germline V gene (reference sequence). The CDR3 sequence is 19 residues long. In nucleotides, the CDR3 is TGTGCCAGCAGCTTAGGATCACAGGGCGGATCCTATTCTCCAGATACGCAGTATTTT. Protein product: CASSLGSQGGSYSPDTQYF.

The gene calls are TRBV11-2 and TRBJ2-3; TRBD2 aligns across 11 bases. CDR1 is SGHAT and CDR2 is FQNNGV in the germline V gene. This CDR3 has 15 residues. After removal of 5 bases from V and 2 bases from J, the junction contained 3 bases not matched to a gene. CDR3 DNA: TGTGCCAGCAGCCTTAGCGGGAGGGACACAGATACGCAGTATTTT. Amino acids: CASSLSGRDTDTQYF.

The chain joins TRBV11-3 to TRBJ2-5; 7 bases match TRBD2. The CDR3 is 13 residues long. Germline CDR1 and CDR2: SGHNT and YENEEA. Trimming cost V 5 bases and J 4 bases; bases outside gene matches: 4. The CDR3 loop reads CASSQRDRETQYF. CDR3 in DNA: TGTGCCAGCAGCCAGCGGGATCGAGAGACCCAGTACTTC.

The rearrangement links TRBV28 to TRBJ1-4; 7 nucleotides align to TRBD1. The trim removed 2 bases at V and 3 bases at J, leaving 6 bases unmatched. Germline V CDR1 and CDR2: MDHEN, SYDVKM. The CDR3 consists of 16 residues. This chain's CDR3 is CASSLRGRQPNEKLFF. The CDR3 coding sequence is TGTGCCAGCAGTTTAAGGGGGCGGCAGCCTAATGAAAAACTGTTTTTT. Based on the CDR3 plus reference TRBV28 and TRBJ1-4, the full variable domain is DVKVTQSSRYLVKRTGEKVFLECVQDMDHENMFWYRQDPGLGLRLIYFSYDVKMKEKGDIPEGYSVSREKKERFSLILESASTNQTSMYLCASSLRGRQPNEKLFFGSGTQLSVL.